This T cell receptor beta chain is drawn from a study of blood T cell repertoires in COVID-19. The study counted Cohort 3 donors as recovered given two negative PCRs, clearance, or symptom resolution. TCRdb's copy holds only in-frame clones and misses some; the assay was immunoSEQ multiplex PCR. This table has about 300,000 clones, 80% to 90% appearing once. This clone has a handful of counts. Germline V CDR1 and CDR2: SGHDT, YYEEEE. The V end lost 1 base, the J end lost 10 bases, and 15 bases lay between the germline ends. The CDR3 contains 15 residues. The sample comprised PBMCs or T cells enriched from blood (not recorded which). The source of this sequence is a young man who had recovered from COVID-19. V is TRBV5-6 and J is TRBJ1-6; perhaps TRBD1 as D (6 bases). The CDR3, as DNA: TGTGCCAGCAGCTTGAGGGCAACGAGGGGGTCACCCCTCCACTTT. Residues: CASSLRATRGSPLHF.